This TCR beta chain was recorded in a study of cytomegalovirus exposure and HLA in healthy donors. There are 17 residues in the CDR3. The V gene end was trimmed by 0 bases and the J gene end by 4 bases; junction bases not matched to a gene: 12. Germline V gene lookup returns CDR1 SGHDN and CDR2 FVKESK. The study ran its PCR with 60 Vbeta and 13 Jbeta primers. The repertoire was sequenced with immunoSEQ multiplex PCR; TCRdb's copy has only in-frame clones and lacks some. The table lists 200,000 to 250,000 clones, 76% of them singletons. This rearrangement joins TRBV14 to TRBJ2-7, with 7 bases lining up with TRBD1. This receptor was identified in a man younger than 35 in good health and CMV-seronegative. Input material: PBMCs. Here the CDR3 DNA reads TGTGCCAGCAGCCAAGAATTTTTGGTACAGGGGATGTACGAGCAGTACTTC. This codes for CASSQEFLVQGMYEQYF.